The 17 T cell receptor beta chains below come from one sample, sequenced in a study of blood T cell repertoires in COVID-19. This table comes from immunoSEQ multiplex PCR, and its TCRdb copy is limited to in-frame clones, with some not included. The sample consists of more than 95,000 clones, 75% to 90% of them appearing once. The specimen sequenced was peripheral blood. These receptors came from a middle-aged man with acute or convalescent COVID-19.

The V call is TRBV25-1, the J call TRBJ2-5; D perhaps matches TRBD2 (7 bases). V was shortened by 8 bases and J by 3 bases, with 16 bases between the two germline ends. This CDR3 is 14 amino acids long. CDR1 and CDR2 from the germline V gene are MGHDK and SYGVNS. CDR3 sequence: CASSRRGQEETQYF. The CDR3 DNA reads TGTGCCAGCTCGAGGCGGGGGCAAGAAGAGACCCAGTACTTC.

The gene calls are TRBV5-4 and TRBJ1-4; 10 bases map to TRBD1. The CDR3 is made up of 13 amino acids. V gave up 10 bases and J gave up 8 bases; unmatched junction bases: 8. Per the germline V gene, CDR1 is SGHNT and CDR2 is YYREEE (reference sequence). The CDR3 DNA sequence: TGTGCCGGGGGGGACAGGGGTGGCGAAAAACTGTTTTTT. Encoded protein: CAGGDRGGEKLFF.

The chain carries TRBV19 and TRBJ2-5; 7 positions match TRBD2. V lost 8 bases and J lost 5; bases outside the gene matches: 2. CDR3 length equals 11 residues. The germline gives CDR1 LNHDA, CDR2 SQIVND (reference sequence). The CDR3 nucleotides read TGTGCCAGTGGGGGGGAGGAGACCCAGTACTTC. Protein product: CASGGEETQYF.

A single count supports this clone. The chain employs TRBV7-6 and TRBJ2-7; TRBD2 is a possible D gene (6 bases). The CDR3 has 15 amino acids. CDR1 and CDR2 from the germline V gene are SGHVS and FNYEAQ. Trimming removed 1 base at V and 1 base at J, with 11 bases between. The CDR3 DNA is TGTGCCAGCAGCTTAGACCCGGCGGGGTCCTACGAGCAGTACTTC. Its translation: CASSLDPAGSYEQYF.

CDR3 region: CASSLLASTYEQYF. The CDR3 bases are TGTGCCAGCAGCCTACTAGCGTCGACCTACGAGCAGTACTTC. This chain joins TRBV11-3 and TRBJ2-7, with 7 bases lining up with TRBD2. V dropped 5 bases and J dropped 2; count of bases not matched to a gene: 6. CDR3 length: 14 residues. CDR1 is SGHNT and CDR2 is YENEEA in the germline V gene.

The J gene is TRBJ2-1, the V gene TRBV19; 11 bases are shared with TRBD2. Trimming cost V 7 bases and J 7 bases; bases outside gene matches: 6. Germline values: CDR1 LNHDA, CDR2 SQIVND (reference sequence). The CDR3 extends over 14 amino acids. CDR3 coding DNA: TGTGCCAGTACCCCACTAGCGGGAGTGAATGAGCAGTTCTTC. The encoded protein is CASTPLAGVNEQFF.

The rearrangement uses TRBV19 and TRBJ1-1, with TRBD1 matching over 9 bases. The CDR3 totals 12 residues. V was clipped by 5 bases and J by 11 bases; unmatched bases: 6. Germline CDR1 is LNHDA and CDR2 is SQIVND (reference sequence). The CDR3 region is CASSPRDRDAFF. The CDR3 coding sequence is TGTGCCAGTAGTCCCCGGGACAGGGATGCTTTCTTT.

The V call is TRBV4-1, the J call TRBJ2-5; 9 bases map to TRBD2. The germline gives CDR1 MGHRA, CDR2 YSYEKL. V lost 1 base, J lost 4 bases, and 7 bases stayed unmatched. CDR3 size: 16 residues. CDR3 DNA: TGCGCCAGCAGCCAAGGTCCAGCGGGAGGAGGAGAGACCCAGTACTTC. Its protein is CASSQGPAGGGETQYF.

The CDR3 sequence: CASSSTGGHTEAFF. CDR3 nucleotides: TGTGCCAGCAGCTCGACAGGGGGCCACACTGAAGCTTTCTTT. The genes are TRBV7-2 and TRBJ1-1; 10 bases map to TRBD1. Germline-derived CDR1 and CDR2 are SGHTA and FQGNSA. The CDR3 spans 14 residues. The V gene end was trimmed by 4 bases and the J gene end by 3 bases; junction bases not matched to a gene: 2.

The chain carries TRBV6-4 and TRBJ2-6; D is ambiguous. Trimming took off 11 bases at V and 4 bases at J, with 15 bases between the two ends. The CDR3 loop spans 14 amino acids. Germline CDR1 and CDR2: MRHNA and SNTAGT. CDR3 nucleotide sequence: TGTGCCTCCACCCCCGGTCCGGGGGCCAACGTCCTGACTTTC. This translates into CASTPGPGANVLTF.

V is TRBV28 and J is TRBJ1-6; possible D gene TRBD1, 5 bases. CDR3 length: 15 amino acids. CDR1 is MDHEN, CDR2 SYDVKM, per germline. V was clipped by 3 bases and J by 10 bases, with 16 bases between them. In DNA, the CDR3 is TGTGCCAGCAGTTTGGGGCGCCAAGGAACCTCACCCCTCCACTTT. Translated: CASSLGRQGTSPLHF.

The chain uses TRBV18 and TRBJ2-5, with unresolved D. V lost 7 bases and J 3 bases, leaving 12 bases between the germline ends. The CDR3 loop spans 13 amino acids. The germline gives CDR1 KGHSH, CDR2 LQKENI. CDR3 sequence reads: CASLPGTKETQYF. DNA for the CDR3: TGTGCCAGCTTACCGGGCACCAAAGAGACCCAGTACTTC.

This chain connects TRBV2 to TRBJ2-5, with 9 bases fitting TRBD2. The CDR3 has 15 residues. V trimming: 7 bases; J trimming: 4 bases; junction bases outside the gene matches: 10. Looked up from germline, CDR1 is SNHLY and CDR2 is FYNNEI. CDR3 loop: CASKLTSGLGETQYF. In DNA form, the CDR3 reads TGTGCCAGCAAACTTACTAGCGGGTTGGGAGAGACCCAGTACTTC.

The chain uses TRBV9 and TRBJ1-3; weak D call: TRBD1 (6 bases). The V end was cut by 0 bases, the J end by 2 bases, with 12 bases between. Germline lookup yields CDR1 SGDLS and CDR2 YYNGEE. CDR3 size: 16 residues. The CDR3 coding sequence is TGTGCCAGCAGCGTAGGGCTCCAGGGGACTGGAAACACCATATATTTT. This sequence encodes CASSVGLQGTGNTIYF.

The V gene is TRBV9, the J gene TRBJ2-5; no clear D gene. V was pared by 7 bases and J by 1 base, with 8 bases between. Germline V gene lookup returns CDR1 SGDLS and CDR2 YYNGEE. The CDR3 sequence is 12 residues long. The CDR3 DNA follows: TGTGCCAGCGGAGCAAGCCAAGAGACCCAGTACTTC. Its translation is CASGASQETQYF.

This clone was seen just once. This chain connects TRBV24-1 to TRBJ2-1; 9 bases are a match to TRBD2. Germline V CDR1 and CDR2: KGHDR, SFDVKD. Unmatched junction bases numbered 5, after V lost 5 bases and J lost 4 bases. The CDR3 contains 15 residues. The CDR3 spells CATSGSSGNYNEQFF. CDR3 coding DNA: TGTGCCACCAGTGGTTCTAGCGGGAATTACAATGAGCAGTTCTTC.

V and J are TRBV6-5 and TRBJ1-5; D is perhaps TRBD1 (5 bases). The CDR3 covers 14 residues. The V gene's germline CDR1 is MNHEY and CDR2 SVGAGI. Trimming left V 8 bases short and J 4 bases short, with 15 bases between. The CDR3 spells CASDRGIGNQPQHF. CDR3 coding DNA: TGTGCCAGCGACCGGGGGATTGGAAATCAGCCCCAGCATTTT.